The 7 T cell receptor beta chains in this list originate from one sample, sequenced in a study of pediatric ulcerative colitis. Profiled with immunoSEQ multiplex PCR; TCRdb holds only in-frame clones, not every one. This sample has about 36,000 clones, with around four fifths found just once. Sequencing input: blood. The receptor set was obtained from a girl aged 10 to 17 with moderate ulcerative colitis.

The CDR3 sequence: CASSELGNQPQHF. The CDR3 nucleotides read TGTGCCAGCAGTGAACTGGGGAATCAGCCCCAGCATTTT. The chain joins TRBV2 to TRBJ1-5; D not certain. The CDR3 length is 13 residues. The V gene lost 2 bases and the J gene lost 4 bases, with 6 bases spanning the gap. Germline loops: CDR1 SNHLY, CDR2 FYNNEI.

The rearrangement uses TRBV5-4 and TRBJ2-3; 9 bases are a match to TRBD2. Germline CDR1 is SGHNT and CDR2 is YYREEE (reference sequence). V shed 0 bases, J shed 4 bases, and the junction held 6 bases outside the gene matches. This CDR3 spans 16 amino acids. This CDR3 is CASSLATSGSPDTQYF. The CDR3 DNA sequence: TGTGCCAGCAGCTTGGCGACTAGCGGATCACCAGATACGCAGTATTTT.

The chain links TRBV6-1 to TRBJ2-2, with D perhaps given as TRBD1 or TRBD2 (5 bases each). The CDR3 runs to 14 residues. Per germline, CDR1 MNHNS and CDR2 SASEGT. V lost 10 bases and J 0 bases, leaving 12 bases between the germline ends. This CDR3 reads CATPGAANTGELFF. CDR3 bases: TGTGCCACTCCCGGGGCAGCGAACACCGGGGAGCTGTTTTTT.

The rearrangement links TRBV7-2 to TRBJ2-1; D remains unclear. CDR1 is SGHTA and CDR2 is FQGNSA in the germline V gene. Trimming stripped 11 bases from V and 3 bases from J, with 20 bases between. The CDR3 has 15 residues. CDR3 protein: CAGSGLEGNYNEQFF. The CDR3 DNA sequence: TGTGCCGGATCTGGGTTAGAAGGGAACTACAATGAGCAGTTCTTC.

The J gene is TRBJ1-5, the V gene TRBV18; D possibly corresponds to TRBD1 (5 bases). The V end was cut by 5 bases, the J end by 6 bases, with 8 bases between. This CDR3 spans 12 amino acids. Germline V lookup: CDR1 KGHSH, CDR2 LQKENI. CDR3 sequence reads: CASSEGSQPQHF. CDR3 DNA sequence: TGTGCCAGCTCAGAGGGGAGTCAGCCCCAGCATTTT. The full variable domain, with the rest looked up from reference TRBV18 and TRBJ1-5, is NAGVMQNPRHLVRRRGQEARLRCSPMKGHSHVYWYRQLPEEGLKFMVYLQKENIIDESGMPKERFSAEFPKEGPSILRIQQVVRGDSAAYFCASSEGSQPQHFGDGTRLSIL.

V usage is TRBV14 and J usage is TRBJ1-2; 7 bases line up with TRBD1. The CDR3 contains 14 residues. The germline V gene encodes CDR1 SGHDN and CDR2 FVKESK. J lost 4 bases, V lost 2 bases, and 4 bases had no gene match. The CDR3 sequence: CASSQRQGGYGYTF. The CDR3 DNA is TGTGCCAGCAGCCAAAGACAGGGTGGCTATGGCTACACCTTC.

In its sample, this clone was seen a few times. The CDR3 protein is CASSLEGSKSEKLFF. The DNA of the CDR3 is TGTGCCAGCAGCTTAGAAGGAAGCAAGAGTGAAAAACTGTTTTTT. The chain carries TRBV7-9 and TRBJ1-4; D remains unclear. The germline V and J ends were trimmed by 1 base and 7 bases, with 13 bases remaining between them. Germline V gene data show CDR1 as SEHNR and CDR2 as FQNEAQ (reference sequence). CDR3 size: 15 residues.